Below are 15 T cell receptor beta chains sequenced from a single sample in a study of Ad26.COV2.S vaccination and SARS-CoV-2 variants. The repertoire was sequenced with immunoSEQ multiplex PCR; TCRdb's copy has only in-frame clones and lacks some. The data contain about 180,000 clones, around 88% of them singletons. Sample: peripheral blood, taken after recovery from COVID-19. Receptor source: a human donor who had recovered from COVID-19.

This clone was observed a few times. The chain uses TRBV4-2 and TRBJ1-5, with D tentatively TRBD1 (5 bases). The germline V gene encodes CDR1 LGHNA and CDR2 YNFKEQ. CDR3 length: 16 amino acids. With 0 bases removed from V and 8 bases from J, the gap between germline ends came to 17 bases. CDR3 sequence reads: CASSQDFDRRSEPQHF. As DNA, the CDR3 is TGTGCCAGCAGCCAAGATTTCGACAGAAGGTCTGAGCCCCAGCATTTT.

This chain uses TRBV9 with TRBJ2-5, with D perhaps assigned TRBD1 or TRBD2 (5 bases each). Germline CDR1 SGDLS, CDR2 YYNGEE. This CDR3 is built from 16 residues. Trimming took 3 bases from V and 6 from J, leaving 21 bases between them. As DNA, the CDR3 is TGTGCCAGCAGCGCAACCCGCGAGGGGTCAGGGAAGACCCAGTACTTC. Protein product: CASSATREGSGKTQYF.

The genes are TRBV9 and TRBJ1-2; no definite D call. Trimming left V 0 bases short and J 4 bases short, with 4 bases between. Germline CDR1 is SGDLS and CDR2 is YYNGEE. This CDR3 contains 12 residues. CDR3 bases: TGTGCCAGCAGCGTAGAGGGCTATGGCTACACCTTC. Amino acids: CASSVEGYGYTF.

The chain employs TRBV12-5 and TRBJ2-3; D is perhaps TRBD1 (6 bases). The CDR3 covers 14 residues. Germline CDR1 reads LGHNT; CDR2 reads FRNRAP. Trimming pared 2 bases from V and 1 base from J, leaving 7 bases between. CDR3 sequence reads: CASGLSGGTDTQYF. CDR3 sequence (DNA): TGTGCTAGTGGTTTGTCAGGGGGCACAGATACGCAGTATTTT.

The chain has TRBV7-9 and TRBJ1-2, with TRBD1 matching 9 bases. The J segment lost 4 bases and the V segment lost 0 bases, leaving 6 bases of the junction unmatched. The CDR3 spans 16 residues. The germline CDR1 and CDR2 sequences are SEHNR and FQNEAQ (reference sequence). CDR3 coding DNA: TGTGCCAGCAGCTTAGCCGGACAGGGGTTAAGCTATGGCTACACCTTC. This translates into CASSLAGQGLSYGYTF.

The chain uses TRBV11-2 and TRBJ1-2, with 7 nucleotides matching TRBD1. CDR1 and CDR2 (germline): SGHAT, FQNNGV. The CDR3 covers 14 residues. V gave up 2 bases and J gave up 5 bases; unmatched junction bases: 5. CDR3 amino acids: CASSLRRDSYGYTF. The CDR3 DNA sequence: TGTGCCAGCAGCTTACGGCGGGACAGTTATGGCTACACCTTC.

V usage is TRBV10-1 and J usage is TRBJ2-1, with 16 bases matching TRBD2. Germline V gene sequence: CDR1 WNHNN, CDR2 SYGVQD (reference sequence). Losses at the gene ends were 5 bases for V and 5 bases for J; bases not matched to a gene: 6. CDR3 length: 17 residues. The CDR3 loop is CASSTEGLAGGNNEQFF. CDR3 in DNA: TGCGCCAGCAGTACCGAGGGACTAGCGGGGGGGAACAATGAGCAGTTCTTC.

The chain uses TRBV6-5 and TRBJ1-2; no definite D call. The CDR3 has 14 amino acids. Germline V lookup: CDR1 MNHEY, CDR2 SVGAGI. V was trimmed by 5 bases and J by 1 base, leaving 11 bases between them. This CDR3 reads CASSNAGVNYGYTF. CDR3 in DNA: TGTGCCAGCAGTAACGCGGGAGTTAACTATGGCTACACCTTC.

CDR3 region: CASSLDLLEEDYGYTF. The CDR3 DNA sequence: TGTGCCAGCAGCCTGGATCTATTAGAGGAAGACTATGGCTACACCTTC. The chain uses TRBV5-6 and TRBJ1-2; D uncertain. This CDR3 is 16 amino acids long. Germline V gene sequence: CDR1 SGHDT, CDR2 YYEEEE. The ends were cut back, 4 bases at V and 3 bases at J, with 19 bases in the middle. Full variable domain (outside the CDR3, taken from reference TRBV5-6 and TRBJ1-2): DAGVTQSPTHLIKTRGQQVTLRCSPKSGHDTVSWYQQALGQGPQFIFQYYEEEERQRGNFPDRFSGHQFPNYSSELNVNALLLGDSALYLCASSLDLLEEDYGYTFGSGTRLTVV.

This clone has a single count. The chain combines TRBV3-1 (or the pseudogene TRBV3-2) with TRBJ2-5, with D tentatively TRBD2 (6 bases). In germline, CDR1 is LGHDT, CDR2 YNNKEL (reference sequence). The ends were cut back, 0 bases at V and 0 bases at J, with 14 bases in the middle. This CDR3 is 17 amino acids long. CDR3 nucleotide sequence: TGTGCCAGCAGCCAAGATCGGCAGAGGGACTACCAAGAGACCCAGTACTTC. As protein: CASSQDRQRDYQETQYF.

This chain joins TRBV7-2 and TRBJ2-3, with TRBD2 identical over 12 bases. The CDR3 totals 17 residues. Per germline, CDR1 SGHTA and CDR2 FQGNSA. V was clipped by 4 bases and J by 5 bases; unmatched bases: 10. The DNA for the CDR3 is TGTGCCAGCAGCTGGGTTCCTAGCGGGGGGGCAGAAGATACGCAGTATTTT. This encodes CASSWVPSGGAEDTQYF.

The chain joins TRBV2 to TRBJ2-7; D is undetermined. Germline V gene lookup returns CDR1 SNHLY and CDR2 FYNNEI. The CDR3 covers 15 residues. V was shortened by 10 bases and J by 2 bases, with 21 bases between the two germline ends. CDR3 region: CATLLVDGQTYEQYF. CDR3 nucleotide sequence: TGTGCCACCCTGTTAGTCGACGGGCAAACCTACGAGCAGTACTTC.

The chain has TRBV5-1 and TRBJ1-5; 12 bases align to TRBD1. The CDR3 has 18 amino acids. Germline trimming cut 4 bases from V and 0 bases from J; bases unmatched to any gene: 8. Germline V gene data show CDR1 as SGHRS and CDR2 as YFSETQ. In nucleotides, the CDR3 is TGCGCCAGCAGCCCCCGGGACAGGGGGCATTATAGCAATCAGCCCCAGCATTTT. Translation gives CASSPRDRGHYSNQPQHF.

The CDR3 protein is CATSDLAGGFQETQYF. The CDR3 DNA reads as TGTGCCACCAGTGATTTAGCGGGGGGATTTCAAGAGACCCAGTACTTC. The V gene is TRBV24-1, the J gene TRBJ2-5; 9 bases fit TRBD2. Germline CDR1 is KGHDR and CDR2 is SFDVKD. The CDR3 has 16 residues. J was trimmed by 2 bases and V by 1 base; bases with no gene match: 4.

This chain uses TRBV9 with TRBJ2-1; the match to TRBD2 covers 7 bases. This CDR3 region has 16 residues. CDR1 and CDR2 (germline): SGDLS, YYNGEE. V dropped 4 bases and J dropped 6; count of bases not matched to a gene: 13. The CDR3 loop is CASSTRGDYQFNEQFF. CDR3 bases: TGTGCCAGCAGCACCCGGGGGGACTATCAATTCAATGAGCAGTTCTTC.